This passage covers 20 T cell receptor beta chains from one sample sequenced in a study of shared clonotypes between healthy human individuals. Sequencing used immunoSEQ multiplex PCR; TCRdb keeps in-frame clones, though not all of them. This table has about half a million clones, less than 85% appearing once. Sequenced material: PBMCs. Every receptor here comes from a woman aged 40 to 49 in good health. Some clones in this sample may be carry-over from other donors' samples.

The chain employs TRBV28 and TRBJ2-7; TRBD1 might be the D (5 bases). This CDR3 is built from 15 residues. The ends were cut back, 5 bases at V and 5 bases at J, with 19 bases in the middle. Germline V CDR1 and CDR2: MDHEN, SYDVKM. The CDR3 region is CASSKTPAGMNEQYF. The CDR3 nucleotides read TGTGCCAGCAGTAAAACCCCGGCAGGGATGAACGAGCAGTACTTC.

DNA of the CDR3: TGTGCCAGCAGCCTTACAGGGCCGGGCGAGCAGTACTTC. Encoded protein: CASSLTGPGEQYF. This chain links TRBV7-3 with TRBJ2-7, with a weak D call TRBD1 (6 bases). CDR3 length equals 13 residues. CDR1 and CDR2 (germline): SGHTA, FQGTGA. V gave up 5 bases and J gave up 6 bases, with 14 bases separating them.

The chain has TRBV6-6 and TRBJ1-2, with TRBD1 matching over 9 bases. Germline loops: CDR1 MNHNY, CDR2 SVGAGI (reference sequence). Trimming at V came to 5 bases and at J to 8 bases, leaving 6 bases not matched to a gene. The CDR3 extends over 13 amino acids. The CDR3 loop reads CASSRDRENGYTF. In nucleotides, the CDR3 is TGTGCCAGCAGTCGGGACAGGGAGAACGGCTACACCTTC.

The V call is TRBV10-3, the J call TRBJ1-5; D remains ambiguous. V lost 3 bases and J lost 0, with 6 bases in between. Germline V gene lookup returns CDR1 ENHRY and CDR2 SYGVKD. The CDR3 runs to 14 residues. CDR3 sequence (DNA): TGTGCCATCAGTGACTTGGTTAGCAATCAGCCCCAGCATTTT. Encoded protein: CAISDLVSNQPQHF.

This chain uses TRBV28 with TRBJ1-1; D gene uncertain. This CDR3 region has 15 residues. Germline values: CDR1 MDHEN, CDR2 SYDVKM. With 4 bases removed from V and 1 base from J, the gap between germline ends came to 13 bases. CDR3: CASSSSGRPNTEAFF. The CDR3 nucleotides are TGTGCCAGCAGTTCATCCGGAAGACCGAACACTGAAGCTTTCTTT.

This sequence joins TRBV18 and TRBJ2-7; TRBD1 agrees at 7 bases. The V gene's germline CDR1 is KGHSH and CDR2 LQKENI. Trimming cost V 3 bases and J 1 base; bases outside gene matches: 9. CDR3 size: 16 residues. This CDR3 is CASSPQVPRGSYEQYF. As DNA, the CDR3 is TGTGCCAGCTCACCTCAAGTCCCCAGGGGGTCCTACGAGCAGTACTTC.

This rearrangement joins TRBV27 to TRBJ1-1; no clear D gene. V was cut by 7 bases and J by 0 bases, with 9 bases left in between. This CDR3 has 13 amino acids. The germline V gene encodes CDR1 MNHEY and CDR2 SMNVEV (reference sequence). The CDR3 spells CASTSSLNTEAFF. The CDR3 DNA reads TGTGCCAGCACAAGCAGCCTGAACACTGAAGCTTTCTTT.

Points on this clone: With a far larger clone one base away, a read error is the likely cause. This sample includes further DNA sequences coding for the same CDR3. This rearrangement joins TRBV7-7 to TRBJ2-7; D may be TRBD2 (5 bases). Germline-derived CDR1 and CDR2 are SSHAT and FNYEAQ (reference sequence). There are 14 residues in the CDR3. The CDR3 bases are TGTGCCAGCAGCTTACAACCGGGGTCGAGCGAGCAGTATTTC. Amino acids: CASSLQPGSSEQYF. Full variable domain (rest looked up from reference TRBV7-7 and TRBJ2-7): GAGVSQSPRYKVTKRGQDVTLRCDPISSHATLYWYQQALGQGPEFLTYFNYEAQPDKSGLPSDRFSAERPEGSISTLTIQRTEQRDSAMYRCASSLQPGSSEQYFGPGTRLTVT.

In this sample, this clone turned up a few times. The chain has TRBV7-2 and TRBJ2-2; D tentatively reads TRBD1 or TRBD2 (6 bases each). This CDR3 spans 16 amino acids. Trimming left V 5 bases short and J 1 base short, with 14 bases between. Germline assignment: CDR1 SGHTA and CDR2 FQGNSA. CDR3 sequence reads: CASSPHGGGNTGELFF. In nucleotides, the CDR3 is TGTGCCAGCAGCCCACACGGAGGGGGGAACACCGGGGAGCTGTTTTTT.

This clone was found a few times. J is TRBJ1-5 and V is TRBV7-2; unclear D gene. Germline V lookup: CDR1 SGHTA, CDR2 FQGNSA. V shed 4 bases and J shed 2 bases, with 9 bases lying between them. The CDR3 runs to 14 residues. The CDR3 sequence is CASSSRMGNQPQHF. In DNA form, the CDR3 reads TGTGCCAGCAGCTCCCGGATGGGCAATCAGCCCCAGCATTTT.

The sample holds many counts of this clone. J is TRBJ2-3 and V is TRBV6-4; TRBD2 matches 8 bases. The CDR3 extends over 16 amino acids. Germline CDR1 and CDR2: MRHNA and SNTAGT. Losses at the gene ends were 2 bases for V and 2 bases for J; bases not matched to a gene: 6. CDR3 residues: CASSDSAGGATDTQYF. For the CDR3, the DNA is TGTGCCAGCAGTGACAGCGCGGGAGGTGCCACAGATACGCAGTATTTT.

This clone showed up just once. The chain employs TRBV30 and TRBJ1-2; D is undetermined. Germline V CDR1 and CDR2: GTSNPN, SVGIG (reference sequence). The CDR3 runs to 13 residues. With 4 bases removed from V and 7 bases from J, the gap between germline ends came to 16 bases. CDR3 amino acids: CAWNLASEGGYTF. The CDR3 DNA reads TGTGCCTGGAATTTGGCCTCGGAGGGTGGCTACACCTTC.

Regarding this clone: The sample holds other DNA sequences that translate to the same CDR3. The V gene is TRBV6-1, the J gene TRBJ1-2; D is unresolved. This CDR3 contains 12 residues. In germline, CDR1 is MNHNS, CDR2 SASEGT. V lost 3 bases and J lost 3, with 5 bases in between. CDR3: CASSDRYYGYTF. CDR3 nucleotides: TGTGCCAGCAGTGACCGTTACTATGGCTACACCTTC.

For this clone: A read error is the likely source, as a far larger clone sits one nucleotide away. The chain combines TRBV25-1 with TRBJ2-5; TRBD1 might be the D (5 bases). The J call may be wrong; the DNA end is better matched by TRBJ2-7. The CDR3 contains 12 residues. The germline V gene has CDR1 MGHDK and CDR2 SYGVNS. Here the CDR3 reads CASSPQGYEQYF. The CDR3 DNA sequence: TGTGCCAGCAGTCCCCAGGGCTACGAGCAGTACTTC.

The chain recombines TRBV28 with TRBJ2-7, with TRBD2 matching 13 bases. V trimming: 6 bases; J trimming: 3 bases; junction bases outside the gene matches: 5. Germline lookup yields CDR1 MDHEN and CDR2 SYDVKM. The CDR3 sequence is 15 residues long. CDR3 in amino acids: CASRLAGGVNYEQYF. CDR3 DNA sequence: TGTGCCAGCAGACTAGCGGGAGGGGTGAACTACGAGCAGTACTTC.

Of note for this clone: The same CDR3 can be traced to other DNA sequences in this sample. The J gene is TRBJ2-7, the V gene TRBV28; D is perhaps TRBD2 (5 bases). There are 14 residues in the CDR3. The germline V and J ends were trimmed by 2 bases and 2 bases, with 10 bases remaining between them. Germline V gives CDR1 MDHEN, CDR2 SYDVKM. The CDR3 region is CASSLRSGTYEQYF. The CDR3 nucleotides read TGTGCCAGCAGTTTAAGATCGGGGACCTACGAGCAGTACTTC.

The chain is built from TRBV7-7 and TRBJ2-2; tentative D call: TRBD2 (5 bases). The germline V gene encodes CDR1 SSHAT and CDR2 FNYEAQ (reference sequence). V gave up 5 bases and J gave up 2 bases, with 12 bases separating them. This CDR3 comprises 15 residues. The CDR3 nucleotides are TGTGCCAGCAGCCCGGACGGAGGAAACACCGGGGAGCTGTTTTTT. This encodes CASSPDGGNTGELFF. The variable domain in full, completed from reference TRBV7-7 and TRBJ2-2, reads GAGVSQSPRYKVTKRGQDVTLRCDPISSHATLYWYQQALGQGPEFLTYFNYEAQPDKSGLPSDRFSAERPEGSISTLTIQRTEQRDSAMYRCASSPDGGNTGELFFGEGSRLTVL.

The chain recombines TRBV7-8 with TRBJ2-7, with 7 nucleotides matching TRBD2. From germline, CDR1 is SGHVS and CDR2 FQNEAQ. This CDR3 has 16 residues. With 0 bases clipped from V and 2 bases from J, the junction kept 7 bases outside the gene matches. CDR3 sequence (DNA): TGTGCCAGCAGCTTAGCGGGGAGGGGCAGCACCTACGAGCAGTACTTC. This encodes CASSLAGRGSTYEQYF.

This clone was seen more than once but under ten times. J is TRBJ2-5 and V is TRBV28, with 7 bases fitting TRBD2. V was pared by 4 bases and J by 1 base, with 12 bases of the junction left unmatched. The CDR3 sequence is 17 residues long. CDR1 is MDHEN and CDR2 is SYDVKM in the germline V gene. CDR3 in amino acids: CASSSPAGRGPQETQYF. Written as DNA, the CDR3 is TGTGCCAGCAGTTCCCCCGCGGGGAGGGGACCCCAAGAGACCCAGTACTTC. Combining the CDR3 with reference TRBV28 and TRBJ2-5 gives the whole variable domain DVKVTQSSRYLVKRTGEKVFLECVQDMDHENMFWYRQDPGLGLRLIYFSYDVKMKEKGDIPEGYSVSREKKERFSLILESASTNQTSMYLCASSSPAGRGPQETQYFGPGTRLLVL.

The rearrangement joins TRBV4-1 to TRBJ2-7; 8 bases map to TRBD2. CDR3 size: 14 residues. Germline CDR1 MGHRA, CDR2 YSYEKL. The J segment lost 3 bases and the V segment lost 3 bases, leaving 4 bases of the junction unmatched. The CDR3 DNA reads TGCGCCAGCAGCCAGAGCGGGAGAGTCTACGAGCAGTACTTC. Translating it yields CASSQSGRVYEQYF.